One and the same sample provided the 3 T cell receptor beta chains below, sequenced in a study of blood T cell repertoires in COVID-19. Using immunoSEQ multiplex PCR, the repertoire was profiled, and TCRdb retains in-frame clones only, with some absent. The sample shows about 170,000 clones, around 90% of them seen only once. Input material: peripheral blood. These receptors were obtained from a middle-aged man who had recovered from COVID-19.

The CDR3: CASSLGDRAGNEQFF. Here the CDR3 DNA reads TGTGCCAGCAGTTTAGGGGACAGGGCCGGCAATGAGCAGTTCTTC. The chain carries TRBV28 and TRBJ2-1; TRBD1 agrees at 9 bases. V lost 2 bases and J lost 6; bases outside the gene matches: 5. Germline CDR1 and CDR2: MDHEN and SYDVKM. The CDR3 is made up of 15 amino acids.

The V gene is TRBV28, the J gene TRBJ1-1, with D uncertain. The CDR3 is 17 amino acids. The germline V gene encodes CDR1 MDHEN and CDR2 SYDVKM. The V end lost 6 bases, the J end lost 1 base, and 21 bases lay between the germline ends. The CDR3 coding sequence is TGTGCCAGCAGACCTAGGCCCTCCGCCACATGGAACACTGAAGCTTTCTTT. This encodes CASRPRPSATWNTEAFF.

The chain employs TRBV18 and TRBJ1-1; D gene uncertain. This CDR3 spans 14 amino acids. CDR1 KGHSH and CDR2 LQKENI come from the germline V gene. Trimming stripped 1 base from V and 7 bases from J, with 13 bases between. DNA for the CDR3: TGTGCCAGCTCACCACAATTCGACGGGGTTGAAGCTTTCTTT. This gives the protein CASSPQFDGVEAFF.